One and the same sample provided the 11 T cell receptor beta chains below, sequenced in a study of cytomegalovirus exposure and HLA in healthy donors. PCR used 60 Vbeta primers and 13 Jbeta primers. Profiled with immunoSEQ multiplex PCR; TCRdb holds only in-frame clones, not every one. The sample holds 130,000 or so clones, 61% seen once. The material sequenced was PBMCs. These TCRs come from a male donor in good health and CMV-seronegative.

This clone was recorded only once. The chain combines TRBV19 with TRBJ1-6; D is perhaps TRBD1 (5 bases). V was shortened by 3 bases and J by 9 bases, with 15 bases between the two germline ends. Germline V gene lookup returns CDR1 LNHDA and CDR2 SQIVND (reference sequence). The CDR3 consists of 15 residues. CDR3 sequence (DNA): TGTGCCAGTAGTATCTGGGCAGGGCGAATTTCACCCCTCCACTTT. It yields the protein CASSIWAGRISPLHF.

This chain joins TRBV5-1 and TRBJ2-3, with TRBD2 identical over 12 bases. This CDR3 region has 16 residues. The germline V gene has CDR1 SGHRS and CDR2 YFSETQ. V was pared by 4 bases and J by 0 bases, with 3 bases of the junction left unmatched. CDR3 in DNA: TGCGCCAGCAGCACCCTAGCGGGGGGGAGCACAGATACGCAGTATTTT. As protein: CASSTLAGGSTDTQYF.

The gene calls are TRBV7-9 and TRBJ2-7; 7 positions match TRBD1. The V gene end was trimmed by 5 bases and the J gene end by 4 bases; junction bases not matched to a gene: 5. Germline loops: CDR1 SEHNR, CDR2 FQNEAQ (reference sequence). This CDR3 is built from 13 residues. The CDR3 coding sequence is TGTGCCAGCAGCACACAGGGGACGTACGAGCAGTACTTC. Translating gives CASSTQGTYEQYF.

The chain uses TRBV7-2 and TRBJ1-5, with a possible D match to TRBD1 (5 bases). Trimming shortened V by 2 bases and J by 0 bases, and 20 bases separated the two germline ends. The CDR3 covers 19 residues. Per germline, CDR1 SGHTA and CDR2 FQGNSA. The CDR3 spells CASSLYPPSRAPSNQPQHF. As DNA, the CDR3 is TGTGCCAGCAGCTTATATCCCCCCTCCAGGGCCCCTAGCAATCAGCCCCAGCATTTT.

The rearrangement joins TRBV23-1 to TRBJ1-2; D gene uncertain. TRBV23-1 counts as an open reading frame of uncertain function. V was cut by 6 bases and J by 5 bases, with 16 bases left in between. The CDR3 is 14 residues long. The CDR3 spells CASSPIWQVYGYTF. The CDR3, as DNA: TGCGCCAGCAGCCCAATCTGGCAGGTGTATGGCTACACCTTC.

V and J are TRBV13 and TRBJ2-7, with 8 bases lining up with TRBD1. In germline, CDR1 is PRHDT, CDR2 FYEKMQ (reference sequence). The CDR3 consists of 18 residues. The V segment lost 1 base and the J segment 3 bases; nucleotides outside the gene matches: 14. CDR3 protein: CASSLVVSVEDRVYEQYF. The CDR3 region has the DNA TGTGCCAGCAGCTTAGTAGTGTCAGTCGAGGACAGGGTCTACGAGCAGTACTTC. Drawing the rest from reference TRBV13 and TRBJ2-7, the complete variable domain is AAGVIQSPRHLIKEKRETATLKCYPIPRHDTVYWYQQGPGQDPQFLISFYEKMQSDKGSIPDRFSAQQFSDYHSELNMSSLELGDSALYFCASSLVVSVEDRVYEQYFGPGTRLTVT.

DNA of the CDR3: TGTGCCAGCAGGCCCGGGACAAGCTCCTACGAGCAGTACTTC. Protein product: CASRPGTSSYEQYF. This sequence joins TRBV2 and TRBJ2-7, with D maybe TRBD1 (6 bases). V dropped 6 bases and J dropped 0 bases, with 12 bases sitting between them. The CDR3 runs to 14 residues. Germline values: CDR1 SNHLY, CDR2 FYNNEI.

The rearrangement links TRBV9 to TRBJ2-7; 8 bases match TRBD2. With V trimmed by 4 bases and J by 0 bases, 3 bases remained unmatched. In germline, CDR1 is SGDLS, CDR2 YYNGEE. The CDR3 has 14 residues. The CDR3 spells CASSHSGSSYEQYF. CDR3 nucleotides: TGTGCCAGCAGCCACAGCGGGAGCTCCTACGAGCAGTACTTC.

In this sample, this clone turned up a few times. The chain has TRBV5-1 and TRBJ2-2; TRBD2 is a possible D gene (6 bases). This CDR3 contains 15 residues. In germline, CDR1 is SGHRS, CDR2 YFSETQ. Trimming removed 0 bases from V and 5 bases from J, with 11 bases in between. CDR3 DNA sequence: TGCGCCAGCAGCTTGGCCGGACTACAGACCGGGGAGCTGTTTTTT. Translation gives CASSLAGLQTGELFF.

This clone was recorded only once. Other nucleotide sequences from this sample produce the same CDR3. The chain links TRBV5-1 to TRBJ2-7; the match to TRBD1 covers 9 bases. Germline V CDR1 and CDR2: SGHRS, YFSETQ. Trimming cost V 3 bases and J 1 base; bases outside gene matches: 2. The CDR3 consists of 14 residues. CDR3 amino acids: CASSSGTGSYEQYF. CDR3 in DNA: TGCGCCAGCAGCTCCGGGACAGGGTCCTACGAGCAGTACTTC.

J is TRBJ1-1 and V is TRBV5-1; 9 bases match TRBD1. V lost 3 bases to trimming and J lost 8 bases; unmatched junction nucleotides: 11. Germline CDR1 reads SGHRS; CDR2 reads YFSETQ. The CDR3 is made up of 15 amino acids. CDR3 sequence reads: CASSYGQGQSNEAFF. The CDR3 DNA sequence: TGCGCCAGCAGCTATGGACAGGGGCAGAGTAACGAAGCTTTCTTT.